This T cell receptor (beta chain) was identified during a study of blood T cell repertoires in COVID-19. Across the study: Specimens from acute and convalescent COVID-19 originated in the United States, Italy and Spain. Sample material is recorded as cDNA or gDNA derived from T cells, B-cell-depleted T cells, or PBMCs.

Original handling: Amplification from reference gene primers served as the basis for estimated nucleated cell counts. Produced via immunoSEQ multiplex PCR; TCRdb's table is partial and in-frame only. The V and J calls and the clone size are those of that table, but D and trimming were determined from the DNA. The top ten clones hold about 5.9% of a sample with about 240,000 clones, approximately 87% of them seen once. The source is a man aged 60 to 75 with acute or convalescent COVID-19. Sequences were obtained from peripheral blood.

CDR3 DNA: TGTGCCAGCAGTTTCGGGGGTTACACTGAAGCTTTCTTT. Translating gives CASSFGGYTEAFF. J is TRBJ1-1 and V is TRBV27; possibly TRBD1 for D (5 bases). The germline CDR1 and CDR2 sequences are MNHEY and SMNVEV (reference sequence). The CDR3 consists of 13 residues. V was shortened by 3 bases and J by 3 bases, with 8 bases between the two germline ends.